Listed below are T cell receptor beta chains from one sample, sequenced in a study of technical replicates of blood from a handful of donors. Sequencing used immunoSEQ multiplex PCR; TCRdb keeps in-frame clones, though not all of them. The table lists around 93,000 clones, around 93% of them singletons, with 0.34% in the top ten. The sample comprised T cells isolated from PBMCs. These TCRs come from a human donor in good health. Both conserved end residues are part of each CDR3. Fields, in order: clone size, J gene, V gene, D gene, CDR3 DNA, CDR3 protein. The D gene is left open where the match is weak. Some rows mark clone size as missing; the rest say once, few, many or name a class of expanded clone.

- TRBJ2-3 TRBV6-5 - TGTGCCAGCAGTTACCCAGGCCTTGATACGCAGTATTTT CASSYPGLDTQYF
- TRBJ2-3 TRBV10-3 - TGTGCCACCCAAAGCAGGGGGGACACAGATACGCAGTATTTT CATQSRGDTDTQYF
- TRBJ2-7 TRBV27 TRBD1 TGTGCCAGCAGTCCCGGGACAGTCTCCTACGAGCAGTACTTC CASSPGTVSYEQYF
- TRBJ1-1 TRBV7-9 - TGTGCCAGCAGCCTAATTTCAGGCACTGAAGCTTTCTTT CASSLISGTEAFF
once TRBJ1-1 TRBV6-6 - TGTGCCAGCAGTTACCCGGACACGAACACTGAAGCTTTCTTT CASSYPDTNTEAFF
- TRBJ2-7 TRBV7-3 TRBD2 TGTGCCAGCAGCTTCGGGGGGTTATCCTACGAGCAGTACTTC CASSFGGLSYEQYF
- TRBJ2-4 TRBV5-4 TRBD2 TGTGCCAGCAGCTCGACTAGCGGGAAAAACATTCAGTACTTC CASSSTSGKNIQYF
- TRBJ1-3 TRBV9 TRBD1 TGTGCCAGCAGTGGGAGACAGGGGTCTGGAAACACCATATATTTT CASSGRQGSGNTIYF
- TRBJ2-3 TRBV27 - TGTGCCAGCAGTTGGGCCTATTTAGGGTCAGCGGGCCCAGATACGCAGTATTTT CASSWAYLGSAGPDTQYF
- TRBJ2-1 TRBV5-1 - TGCGCCAGCAGCGGGCCCCTGGGCAATGAGCAGTTCTTC CASSGPLGNEQFF
- TRBJ2-3 TRBV19 - TGTGCCAGTGGAATGGGGCCAACAGATACGCAGTATTTT CASGMGPTDTQYF
- TRBJ1-2 TRBV6-5 - TGTGCCAGCAGTACGGCTATCCGGGGGAGAGGCTACACCTTC CASSTAIRGRGYTF
- TRBJ2-1 TRBV2 TRBD2 TGTGCCAGCGCGGGGGTACGGGAGCAGTTCTTC CASAGVREQFF
- TRBJ1-2 TRBV27 - TGTGCCAGCGGCGAGGGAGCCAACTATGGCTACACCTTC CASGEGANYGYTF
- TRBJ2-3 TRBV6-1 - TGTGCCAGCAGTGAAGGCCTATACACAGATACGCAGTATTTT CASSEGLYTDTQYF
- TRBJ2-3 TRBV28 - TGTGCCAGCAGTTTGGACAGACTGAATTTT CASSLDRLNF
- TRBJ1-1 TRBV10-2 - TGCGCCAGCGTCCTCAACAGTCCGAACACTGAAGCTTTCTTT CASVLNSPNTEAFF
- TRBJ2-3 TRBV19 TRBD2 TGTGCCAGTAGTATGGGGGTATCAAGAGCGGGAGCCACAGATACGCAGTATTTT CASSMGVSRAGATDTQYF
- TRBJ2-3 TRBV6-5 - TGTGCCAGCAGTTCAGGGAGGGGGAGAGACGAGTATTTT CASSSGRGRDEYF
- TRBJ2-1 TRBV7-3 TRBD2 TGTGCCAGCAGCCCGGGGGGACTAGCGCTAATCTCCTACAATGAGCAGTTCTTC CASSPGGLALISYNEQFF
- TRBJ1-5 TRBV27 TRBD1 TGTGCCAGCAGCCCGGGACAGGGTGCGGCTCAGCCCCAGCATTTT CASSPGQGAAQPQHF
once TRBJ2-3 TRBV5-6 TRBD1 TGTGCCAGCAGCTTGTCAGGGGGCGCAGATACGCAGTATTTT CASSLSGGADTQYF
- TRBJ1-2 TRBV5-5 - TGTGCCAGCAGCCCCCGCGCGGCGAAGCCGTATGGCTACACCTTC CASSPRAAKPYGYTF
- TRBJ2-5 TRBV28 TRBD2 TGTGCCAGCACCCGAGGCCTGGACAGGGGACTAGCGGGAGCCCAGACCCAGTACTTC CASTRGLDRGLAGAQTQYF
- TRBJ2-7 TRBV28 - TGTGCCAGCAAGGAGGGGACCTACGAGCAGTACTTC CASKEGTYEQYF
- TRBJ2-3 TRBV5-1 TRBD2 TGCGCCAGCAGCCCCGGGGGGGTCCCAGATACGCAGTATTTT CASSPGGVPDTQYF
- TRBJ2-1 TRBV4-1 - TGCGCCAGCAGCCAGATAGGGGGAAATGAGCAGTTCTTC CASSQIGGNEQFF
- TRBJ2-1 TRBV14 - TGTGCCAGCAGCCAGAGGGGGACAAACAATGAGCAGTTCTTC CASSQRGTNNEQFF
- TRBJ1-5 TRBV6-5 - TGTGCCAGCAGTTACAGGGAGGGGTTTCAGCCCCAGCATTTT CASSYREGFQPQHF
- TRBJ2-1 TRBV6-5 TRBD2 TGTGCCAGCAGTCCGGGACTAGCTGTGAATGAGCAGTTCTTC CASSPGLAVNEQFF
- TRBJ1-1 TRBV14 - TGTGCCAGCAGCCAGAGACGTCAGACAGACACTGAAGCTTTCTTT CASSQRRQTDTEAFF